These 5 T cell receptor beta chains were all obtained from the same sample, sequenced in a study of blood T cell repertoires in COVID-19. Sequenced by immunoSEQ multiplex PCR; TCRdb stores in-frame clones only, minus some. Seen here are 75,000 to 85,000 clones, 82% observed once, and the top ten hold around 6.9%. What was sequenced was peripheral blood. Receptor source: a human donor in a cohort sampled during active COVID-19.

The chain couples TRBV18 to TRBJ1-2; 12 bases fit TRBD1. This CDR3 has 15 residues. J gave up 6 bases and V 5 bases, and 7 bases lay outside the gene matches. The V gene's germline CDR1 is KGHSH and CDR2 LQKENI. CDR3 in DNA: TGTGCCAGCTCAAGCCGGGACAGGGGGCTAGATGGCTACACCTTC. Encoded protein: CASSSRDRGLDGYTF.

The gene calls are TRBV7-3 and TRBJ2-1, with 16 bases aligning to TRBD2. This CDR3 comprises 15 residues. Trimming took 5 bases from V and 10 from J; bases not matched to a gene: 5. From germline, CDR1 is SGHTA and CDR2 FQGTGA. This CDR3 is CASSDGTSGRAEQFF. The CDR3 DNA reads TGTGCCAGCAGCGATGGGACTAGCGGGAGGGCCGAGCAGTTCTTC.

This chain joins TRBV10-3 and TRBJ2-6; 9 nucleotides align to TRBD1. This CDR3 region has 20 residues. The V segment lost 3 bases and the J segment 0 bases; nucleotides outside the gene matches: 12. In germline, CDR1 is ENHRY, CDR2 SYGVKD. DNA of the CDR3: TGTGCCATCAGTGAACGGGCCCCGGGACAGGGTTACTCTGGGGCCAACGTCCTGACTTTC. Its protein product is CAISERAPGQGYSGANVLTF.

The rearrangement links TRBV29-1 to TRBJ2-3, with D perhaps matching TRBD1 (6 bases). The germline V gene has CDR1 SQVTM and CDR2 ANQGSEA. The CDR3 spans 14 residues. V lost 3 bases and J 2 bases, leaving 12 bases between the germline ends. CDR3 nucleotides: TGCAGCGTTGAGGCCGGGACACCCACAGATACGCAGTATTTT. Amino acid sequence: CSVEAGTPTDTQYF.

The chain joins TRBV27 to TRBJ1-2; 11 bases map to TRBD1. Trimming at V came to 5 bases and at J to 7 bases, leaving 9 bases not matched to a gene. The CDR3 contains 15 residues. Germline V lookup: CDR1 MNHEY, CDR2 SMNVEV (reference sequence). The CDR3 protein is CASSQGTGGRAGYTF. The DNA for the CDR3 is TGTGCCAGCAGTCAAGGGACAGGGGGACGGGCTGGCTACACCTTC.